A selection of T cell receptor beta chains follows, all from one sample in a study of T cell repertoires in cytomegalovirus infection. TCRdb passed the reads through MiXCR, listing each CDR3 protein once. The data hold nearly 650,000 distinct CDR3 sequences, with 20% to 30% observed a single time. Sequencing input: CD8+ T cells from PBMCs. These receptors were taken from a human donor in good health (CMV status not recorded). Some clones in this sample may be carry-over from other donors' samples. The CDR3 runs from the conserved cysteine through the conserved F or W. D genes are given only for firm matches. Clone size, where shown, is once, few, many, or a class for clones that have expanded.

clone size: NA
D gene: TRBD2
V gene: TRBV19
J gene: TRBJ2-1
CDR3 DNA: TGTGCCAGTAGTATCGGACTAGCAGGCGGAAATGAGCAGTTCTTC
CDR3 protein: CASSIGLAGGNEQFF

clone size: few
D gene: TRBD2
V gene: TRBV12-3/TRBV12-4
J gene: TRBJ2-5
CDR3 DNA: TGTGCCAGCAGTTTGCCTAGCGGGGGGTTCGGGACCCAGTACTTC
CDR3 protein: CASSLPSGGFGTQYF

clone size: many
D gene: TRBD2
V gene: TRBV7-2
J gene: TRBJ2-3
CDR3 DNA: TGTGCCAGCAGCCCAGCGGGGGTGGCCACAGATACGCAGTATTTT
CDR3 protein: CASSPAGVATDTQYF

clone size: NA
D gene: NA
V gene: TRBV29-1
J gene: TRBJ2-7
CDR3 DNA: TGCAGCGGTGGACCCGGGACCGGACCCTACGAGCAGTACTTC
CDR3 protein: CSGGPGTGPYEQYF

clone size: NA
D gene: NA
V gene: TRBV10-3
J gene: TRBJ2-7
CDR3 DNA: TGTGCCATCACCAGGACGGAGACCTACGAGCAGTACTTC
CDR3 protein: CAITRTETYEQYF

clone size: NA
D gene: TRBD1
V gene: TRBV28
J gene: TRBJ2-5
CDR3 DNA: TGTACCAGCACCCTCGGACAGGGGGCGAGGGAGACCCAGTACTTC
CDR3 protein: CTSTLGQGARETQYF

clone size: few
D gene: TRBD1
V gene: TRBV5-6
J gene: TRBJ2-1
CDR3 DNA: TGTGCCAGCAGCCGCCTGGGACAGCTTACTTCCTACAATGAGCAGTTCTTC
CDR3 protein: CASSRLGQLTSYNEQFF

clone size: NA
D gene: NA
V gene: TRBV14
J gene: TRBJ2-1
CDR3 DNA: TGTGCCAGCAGCCTCCGACGCGGGGATGAGCAGTTCTTC
CDR3 protein: CASSLRRGDEQFF

clone size: NA
D gene: TRBD1
V gene: TRBV4-1
J gene: TRBJ1-5
CDR3 DNA: TGCGCCAGCAGCCAGGGGACAGGGAATAAGCAGCCCCAGCATTTT
CDR3 protein: CASSQGTGNKQPQHF

clone size: NA
D gene: NA
V gene: TRBV6-5
J gene: TRBJ1-2
CDR3 DNA: TGTGCCAGCAGTTACTCCCCAGCAGGGTATGGCTACACCTTC
CDR3 protein: CASSYSPAGYGYTF

clone size: many
D gene: TRBD1
V gene: TRBV7-9
J gene: TRBJ1-1
CDR3 DNA: TGTGCCAGCAGTTCCTGGGGACAGCTGAACACTGAAGCTTTCTTT
CDR3 protein: CASSSWGQLNTEAFF

clone size: many
D gene: NA
V gene: TRBV7-2
J gene: TRBJ2-1
CDR3 DNA: TGTGCCAGCAGCTTGCATTTATCCCCCTACAATGAGCAGTTCTTC
CDR3 protein: CASSLHLSPYNEQFF

clone size: NA
D gene: NA
V gene: TRBV29-1
J gene: TRBJ1-2
CDR3 DNA: TGCAGCGTTAGTCTTCGGGGGTATGGCTACACCTTC
CDR3 protein: CSVSLRGYGYTF